This T cell receptor (beta chain) was identified during a study of blood T cell repertoires in COVID-19. About the research overall: The United States, Italy and Spain provided the acute and convalescent COVID-19 samples. The analysed material was cDNA or gDNA that came from T cells, B-cell-depleted T cells, or PBMCs.

Authors' processing steps: Amplified reference gene primers provided the basis for estimating nucleated cell counts. The table came from immunoSEQ multiplex PCR; TCRdb's copy has only in-frame clones and leaves some out. The V and J calls and clone size are taken from that table; D and trimming were inferred from the DNA. In the table there are roughly 65,000 clones, over 60% of which are singletons. The V gene's germline CDR1 is LNHDA and CDR2 SQIVND (reference sequence). The length of the CDR3 is 13 residues. Trimming left V 6 bases short and J 1 base short, with 9 bases between. The source material was peripheral blood. The clonotype originates from a human donor in a cohort sampled during active COVID-19. The chain combines TRBV19 with TRBJ1-2; D is perhaps TRBD1 (6 bases). CDR3 sequence reads: CASRKDSNYGYTF. CDR3 sequence (DNA): TGTGCCAGTAGAAAGGACAGTAACTATGGCTACACCTTC.